This record concerns one T cell receptor (beta chain) sequence. The antigen it binds to is not known. Base qualities are not at hand, and no much larger clone is one base apart. These data originate in a study of cytotoxic CD8 clonotypes in ibrutinib-treated CLL (dated by TCRdb to the early 2020s). Broadly, across the study: The cohort included roughly 15 treatment-naive and some twelve relapsed/refractory patients; some 18 were IGHV unmutated. Partial responses were observed in some 24 patients and complete responses in 2; after a median follow-up of roughly 62 months, remission was maintained in approximately 15 patients and progression was observed in roughly twelve. Response samples were taken after a median of roughly eleven months on treatment, ranging from about 6 to 40 months. Samples averaged roughly 280,000 productive templates and roughly 86,000 productive rearrangements. Of the 90 or so participants in the trial, about two dozen had longitudinal samples available. Cryopreserved peripheral blood mononuclear cells were obtained before treatment, at response, and at either sustained remission or disease progression. Patients were still on ibrutinib when every remission and progressive disease sample was collected.

The sample's time point label, decoded: about a year on ibrutinib. For TCR beta library preparation, about 2.1 micrograms of genomic DNA were extracted from the cryopreserved PBMCs. Longitudinal blood samples from CLL patients on ibrutinib monotherapy underwent high-throughput TCR beta sequencing. Patients were enrolled in a phase 2 open-label single-center ibrutinib monotherapy trial. The study at large found these results: At baseline, clonality was higher than in age-matched healthy donors and showed a strong correlation with circulating CD8+ T-cell counts. Clonality increased at ibrutinib response, stayed stable in sustained remission, and fell back toward baseline at progression. Public clonotypes were rare and either shrank or stayed stable during treatment, and the rise in clonality at ibrutinib response reflected expansion of private clonotypes. Sustained-remission and progressing patients did not have matched sampling times, and lymph node repertoires were not examined.

On a MiSeq, deep resolution sequencing aimed for a depth between 1 in 1 million and 1 in 200,000 T cells, with each clonotype covered roughly 10x on average. The immunoSEQ hsTCRB Kit was used to generate the TCR beta libraries. The study's own analysis went as follows. The data were analyzed with ImmunoSEQ Analyzer and ImmunoSEQ Data Assistant, and V, D and J gene assignments followed IMGT definitions. Clonality was computed as one minus normalized Shannon entropy of productive rearrangement frequencies, ranging from 0 to 1. Public clonotype analysis was restricted to overrepresented clonotypes comprising at least 0.05% of each patient's repertoire. Approximately 14 age-matched healthy donor repertoires from immuneACCESS served as clonality controls. TCRdb mirrors the immuneACCESS table, restricted to in-frame sequences. Some clones are absent from its copies; in checked studies, under half trace to an unresolved V gene, and the reason for the others is unknown. V, J and clone size are those of that table, while D and trimming were read from the DNA. The sample data list 130,000 or so clones, and 70% to 80% of these were observed just once. Together, the top ten hold around 30% of the sample.

V is cut by 0 bases and J by 4 bases, and the space between the germline ends is 7 bases. The germline V gene (reference sequence) sets CDR1 to SGHNT and CDR2 to YYREEE. The CDR3 starts with the cysteine, ends with the phenylalanine, and has 14 residues. Of the read, only the CDR3 DNA is kept; its 42 bases are in frame from base 1. This receptor chain uses TRBV5-4 and TRBJ1-4, with an unclear D gene assignment. The receptor was derived from a human donor with chronic lymphocytic leukemia. The sequencing used PBMCs, collected after 12 months of ibrutinib treatment. The CDR3 reads as follows: CASSLDSYNEKLFF. The bases are TGTGCCAGCAGCTTGGACAGCTATAATGAAAAACTGTTTTTT.